A single sample gave rise to the 31 T cell receptor beta chains below, sequenced in a study of Ad26.COV2.S vaccination and SARS-CoV-2 variants. Described treatment: some 19 received Ad26.COV2.S at low or high dose, single or two shots; about five received placebo; per-sample allocation not given. Following the first vaccine or placebo injection, samples were taken on day 63. Libraries were prepared by immunoSEQ multiplex PCR; TCRdb keeps only in-frame clonotypes and omits some of them. The table has 200,000 to 250,000 clones, approximately 87% seen once. The material was peripheral blood, obtained in a trial of Ad26.COV2.S vaccine versus placebo. These receptors were collected from a person aged 18-60 years who received the Ad26.COV2.S COVID-19 vaccine or a placebo.

This sequence joins TRBV7-8 and TRBJ2-2, with D possibly TRBD2 on 7 matching bases. Germline values: CDR1 SGHVS, CDR2 FQNEAQ. The length of the CDR3 is 14 residues. Deletions cut 1 base from V and 6 bases from J, with 9 bases between. CDR3 sequence reads: CASSLGGGPGELFF. The CDR3 DNA follows: TGTGCCAGCAGCTTAGGCGGGGGCCCCGGGGAGCTGTTTTTT.

The chain joins TRBV4-1 to TRBJ1-4, with 7 bases fitting TRBD1. The germline gives CDR1 MGHRA, CDR2 YSYEKL. Losses at the gene ends were 3 bases for V and 0 bases for J; bases not matched to a gene: 4. CDR3 length: 16 residues. The CDR3 here is CASSHPGGSTNEKLFF. The CDR3 region has the DNA TGCGCCAGCAGCCACCCAGGGGGTTCAACTAATGAAAAACTGTTTTTT.

The CDR3 region is CASSYLFGTSGSTDTQYF. In DNA, the CDR3 is TGTGCCAGCAGTTACCTTTTTGGGACTAGCGGGAGCACAGATACGCAGTATTTT. The chain couples TRBV6-2 or TRBV6-3 to TRBJ2-3, with TRBD2 matching over 12 bases. J gave up 0 bases and V 2 bases, and 6 bases lay outside the gene matches. CDR3 length: 18 residues. Germline V gives CDR1 MNHEY, CDR2 SVGEGT.

This clone was detected only once. The V gene is TRBV5-4, the J gene TRBJ2-1; D may correspond to TRBD1 or TRBD2 (5 bases each). CDR1 and CDR2 (germline): SGHNT, YYREEE (reference sequence). V lost 5 bases to trimming and J lost 2 bases, with 14 bases between them. This CDR3 region has 15 residues. This chain's CDR3 is CASRVAGGAYNEQFF. In DNA form, the CDR3 reads TGTGCCAGCAGGGTGGCTGGGGGAGCCTACAATGAGCAGTTCTTC.

The rearrangement uses TRBV5-4 and TRBJ2-2; D is ambiguous. The V gene's germline CDR1 is SGHNT and CDR2 YYREEE (reference sequence). V was trimmed by 0 bases and J by 6 bases, leaving 6 bases between them. The CDR3 contains 13 residues. The CDR3: CASSLGAPGELFF. The CDR3 DNA is TGTGCCAGCAGCTTGGGGGCACCCGGGGAGCTGTTTTTT.

The V call is TRBV5-1, the J call TRBJ2-1, with D perhaps being TRBD1 or TRBD2 (5 bases each). The CDR3 is 15 residues long. V lost 2 bases to trimming and J lost 3 bases, with 12 bases between them. Per the germline V gene, CDR1 is SGHRS and CDR2 is YFSETQ. The CDR3 nucleotides read TGCGCCAGCAGCTTCCCGGGACGGCTCTACAATGAGCAGTTCTTC. Its translation: CASSFPGRLYNEQFF.

This clone was observed a single time. Other DNA sequences in the sample encode the same CDR3. The rearrangement uses TRBV18 and TRBJ2-1; TRBD1 aligns across 9 bases. The germline V gene has CDR1 KGHSH and CDR2 LQKENI. The CDR3 consists of 14 residues. V lost 3 bases and J lost 6; bases outside the gene matches: 3. The CDR3 spells CASSPGTGSNEQFF. The CDR3 DNA reads TGTGCCAGCTCACCCGGGACAGGGTCCAATGAGCAGTTCTTC.

This clone was detected once. This chain joins TRBV10-3 and TRBJ2-7; 8 bases align to TRBD1. Germline values: CDR1 ENHRY, CDR2 SYGVKD. The CDR3 extends over 16 amino acids. With V trimmed by 2 bases and J by 0 bases, 6 bases remained unmatched. CDR3 DNA sequence: TGTGCCATCAGTGAGCCAGGACAGGGACCCTCCTACGAGCAGTACTTC. As protein: CAISEPGQGPSYEQYF.

The chain employs TRBV7-3 and TRBJ2-1; weak D call: TRBD2 (6 bases). Germline V CDR1 and CDR2: SGHTA, FQGTGA. This CDR3 has 15 residues. V lost 5 bases, J lost 0 bases, and 11 bases lay in between. In DNA form, the CDR3 reads TGTGCCAGCAGCCCCGGTAGCGGCTCCTACAATGAGCAGTTCTTC. Its protein is CASSPGSGSYNEQFF.

The chain couples TRBV3-1 (or the pseudogene TRBV3-2) to TRBJ1-2; possibly TRBD1 for D (6 bases). Deletions cut 5 bases from V and 7 bases from J, with 14 bases between. CDR3 size: 13 residues. Germline V gives CDR1 LGHDT, CDR2 YNNKEL (reference sequence). The chain's CDR3 is CASSTDTGFGYTF. As DNA, the CDR3 is TGTGCCAGCAGCACAGATACAGGGTTTGGCTACACCTTC.

The chain couples TRBV11-2 to TRBJ2-1, with D uncertain. There are 14 residues in the CDR3. Trimming left V 5 bases short and J 4 bases short, with 12 bases between. CDR1 and CDR2 (germline): SGHAT, FQNNGV. For the CDR3, the DNA is TGTGCCAGCAGCCCTACGCCCGCATACAATGAGCAGTTCTTC. As protein: CASSPTPAYNEQFF.

CDR3: CASSVTSQFATNEKLFF. The DNA of the CDR3 is TGTGCCAGCAGTGTTACCTCCCAATTTGCAACTAATGAAAAACTGTTTTTT. The chain joins TRBV27 to TRBJ1-4, with D unresolved. CDR1 and CDR2 from the germline V gene are MNHEY and SMNVEV (reference sequence). This CDR3 spans 17 amino acids. V gave up 5 bases and J gave up 0 bases, with 16 bases separating them.

The rearrangement uses TRBV12-3 or TRBV12-4 and TRBJ1-1; tentative D call: TRBD1 (6 bases). The CDR3 loop spans 13 amino acids. V lost 7 bases and J 6 bases, leaving 15 bases between the germline ends. The chain's CDR3 is CASNTDSTSEAFF. CDR3 bases: TGTGCCAGCAATACGGACAGCACTTCTGAAGCTTTCTTT.

By sample fraction, this clone is medium-sized (0.01 to 0.1%). This chain connects TRBV19 to TRBJ1-2; perhaps TRBD1 as D (5 bases). The CDR3 spans 15 residues. Germline V gene lookup returns CDR1 LNHDA and CDR2 SQIVND (reference sequence). Trimming pared 6 bases from V and 2 bases from J, leaving 16 bases between. The CDR3 here is CASSGMGRLNYGYTF. The CDR3 bases are TGTGCCAGTAGCGGGATGGGACGGTTGAACTATGGCTACACCTTC.

This clone was seen just once. V gene TRBV18 combines with J gene TRBJ2-7; 7 bases agree with TRBD2. This CDR3 comprises 14 residues. Germline V gives CDR1 KGHSH, CDR2 LQKENI. Germline trimming cut 2 bases from V and 2 bases from J; bases unmatched to any gene: 3. Here the CDR3 reads CASSPGGVPYEQYF. The CDR3 nucleotides read TGTGCCAGCTCACCAGGGGGGGTCCCCTACGAGCAGTACTTC. The whole variable domain, filled in from reference TRBV18 and TRBJ2-7, reads NAGVMQNPRHLVRRRGQEARLRCSPMKGHSHVYWYRQLPEEGLKFMVYLQKENIIDESGMPKERFSAEFPKEGPSILRIQQVVRGDSAAYFCASSPGGVPYEQYFGPGTRLTVT.

Here the CDR3 reads CASSPDEGGSAPTYEQYF. Here the CDR3 DNA reads TGTGCCAGCTCACCCGATGAAGGGGGATCCGCCCCCACCTACGAGCAGTACTTC. The J gene is TRBJ2-7, the V gene TRBV18, with D possibly matching TRBD1 (6 bases). Between the trimmed V and J ends, which lost 3 bases and 2 bases, there was a span of 23 bases. This CDR3 has 18 amino acids. Germline assignment: CDR1 KGHSH and CDR2 LQKENI.

The gene calls are TRBV21-1 and TRBJ2-3; TRBD2, the table's D call, was not compared with the DNA. TRBV21-1 is tagged as a pseudogene. This CDR3 has 19 amino acids. The CDR3 is CASSNGLARHSGGTDTQYF. CDR3 coding DNA: TGTGCCAGCAGCAACGGGTTAGCGCGACATTCCGGAGGCACAGATACGCAGTATTTT.

The chain has TRBV7-3 and TRBJ1-3; D unresolved. CDR3 length: 13 residues. V dropped 1 base and J dropped 6 bases, with 7 bases sitting between them. The germline CDR1 and CDR2 sequences are SGHTA and FQGTGA. CDR3 nucleotide sequence: TGTGCCAGCAGCTTAAATGCAGAAAACACCATATATTTT. Its protein product is CASSLNAENTIYF.

The J gene is TRBJ1-1, the V gene TRBV28; 10 bases are a match to TRBD1. J lost 2 bases, V lost 4 bases, and 7 bases had no gene match. The V gene's germline CDR1 is MDHEN and CDR2 SYDVKM. CDR3 length equals 16 residues. Here the CDR3 reads CASSSPWTGGNTEAFF. The CDR3, as DNA: TGTGCCAGCAGTTCCCCATGGACAGGGGGAAACACTGAAGCTTTCTTT.

The rearrangement joins TRBV27 to TRBJ1-6; D unresolved. This CDR3 has 17 residues. CDR1 and CDR2 (germline): MNHEY, SMNVEV (reference sequence). V was clipped by 0 bases and J by 0 bases, with 9 bases between them. The CDR3 protein is CASSLSSESSYNSPLHF. CDR3 nucleotides: TGTGCCAGCAGTTTATCGTCGGAGAGCTCCTATAATTCACCCCTCCACTTT.

Here the CDR3 reads CASSGGDTGELFF. In nucleotides, the CDR3 is TGTGCCAGCAGCGGAGGGGATACCGGGGAGCTGTTTTTT. This chain links TRBV11-3 with TRBJ2-2, with D perhaps matching TRBD2 (6 bases). V dropped 5 bases and J dropped 5 bases, with 9 bases sitting between them. The CDR3 consists of 13 residues. Germline CDR1 and CDR2: SGHNT and YENEEA.

Comments on this clone: At one boundary the junction diverges from the germline segment, which might be a read error. This chain links TRBV29-1 with TRBJ2-2; 8 positions match TRBD1. The CDR3 has 15 residues. CDR1 is SQVTM and CDR2 is ANQGSEA in the germline V gene. Here the CDR3 reads CSAERQGAVTGELFF. Here the CDR3 DNA reads TGCAGCGCTGAAAGGCAGGGGGCAGTAACCGGGGAGCTGTTTTTT.

This chain connects TRBV4-3 to TRBJ2-1; D perhaps matches TRBD2 (6 bases). The germline CDR1 and CDR2 sequences are LGHNA and YSLEER. V was trimmed by 0 bases and J by 10 bases, leaving 25 bases between them. The CDR3 runs 18 residues. The CDR3 spells CASSQDLPGGGDWQEQFF. DNA of the CDR3: TGCGCCAGCAGCCAAGACCTCCCCGGGGGAGGAGACTGGCAAGAGCAGTTCTTC.

The chain is built from TRBV7-2 and TRBJ2-1; 11 bases match TRBD2. Germline V gene sequence: CDR1 SGHTA, CDR2 FQGNSA. The CDR3 spans 15 residues. V lost 0 bases to trimming and J lost 6 bases; unmatched junction nucleotides: 1. DNA for the CDR3: TGTGCCAGCAGCTTAGCTAGCGGGGGGGTCAATGAGCAGTTCTTC. Translation: CASSLASGGVNEQFF.

This clone was detected only once. The genes are TRBV5-1 and TRBJ2-5; possible D gene TRBD2, 5 bases. This CDR3 spans 13 amino acids. Looked up from germline, CDR1 is SGHRS and CDR2 is YFSETQ. Trimming removed 3 bases at V and 5 bases at J, with 11 bases between. The CDR3 loop reads CASSSSGAETQYF. CDR3 bases: TGCGCCAGCAGCTCAAGCGGAGCGGAGACCCAGTACTTC. The full variable domain, its missing parts supplied by reference TRBV5-1 and TRBJ2-5, is KAGVTQTPRYLIKTRGQQVTLSCSPISGHRSVSWYQQTPGQGLQFLFEYFSETQRNKGNFPGRFSGRQFSNSRSEMNVSTLELGDSALYLCASSSSGAETQYFGPGTRLLVL.

CDR3 in DNA: TGTGCCAGCAGTTGGACAGGGGTGAATGAGCAGTTCTTC. Its protein product is CASSWTGVNEQFF. The chain employs TRBV7-2 and TRBJ2-1; 9 positions match TRBD1. Trimming at V came to 6 bases and at J to 7 bases, leaving 4 bases not matched to a gene. CDR1 is SGHTA, CDR2 FQGNSA, per germline. This CDR3 contains 13 residues. The whole variable domain, filled in from reference TRBV7-2 and TRBJ2-1, reads GAGVSQSPSNKVTEKGKDVELRCDPISGHTALYWYRQSLGQGLEFLIYFQGNSAPDKSGLPSDRFSAERTGGSVSTLTIQRTQQEDSAVYLCASSWTGVNEQFFGPGTRLTVL.

This clone was seen just once. The rearrangement joins TRBV28 to TRBJ1-4; TRBD1 is a possible D gene (5 bases). V lost 3 bases and J lost 5, with 13 bases in between. CDR3 size: 15 residues. CDR1 and CDR2 (germline): MDHEN, SYDVKM. For the CDR3, the DNA is TGTGCCAGCAGTTTCGCCGGGACCGAGAATGAAAAACTGTTTTTT. It specifies CASSFAGTENEKLFF.

The rearrangement uses TRBV18 and TRBJ1-1; 7 bases align to TRBD1. The CDR3 totals 15 residues. The J segment lost 3 bases and the V segment lost 6 bases, leaving 10 bases of the junction unmatched. Per germline, CDR1 KGHSH and CDR2 LQKENI. CDR3 DNA: TGTGCCAGCTCGCCTACCACAGGGGTTGACACTGAAGCTTTCTTT. Its protein product is CASSPTTGVDTEAFF. The full variable domain, its missing parts supplied by reference TRBV18 and TRBJ1-1, is NAGVMQNPRHLVRRRGQEARLRCSPMKGHSHVYWYRQLPEEGLKFMVYLQKENIIDESGMPKERFSAEFPKEGPSILRIQQVVRGDSAAYFCASSPTTGVDTEAFFGQGTRLTVV.

The V call is TRBV21-1, the J call TRBJ2-3; TRBD2 is the table's D call, not checked against the DNA. TRBV21-1 represents a pseudogene. The CDR3 runs 16 residues. CDR3 sequence: CASSNSGVARPDTQYF. CDR3 nucleotide sequence: TGTGCCAGCAGCAATAGCGGAGTAGCGAGGCCAGATACGCAGTATTTT.

The count of this clone is one. The CDR3 coding sequence is TGTGCCAGCAGTTTATCCGGAGATCCTGGGGCCCAGCATTTT. Translating gives CASSLSGDPGAQHF. J is TRBJ1-5 and V is TRBV28; D not resolved. The germline CDR1 and CDR2 sequences are MDHEN and SYDVKM. The CDR3 contains 14 residues. Trimming cost V 1 base and J 11 bases, with 15 bases left between them.

The V and J genes are TRBV7-9 and TRBJ2-7; 9 bases match TRBD1. V shed 5 bases, J shed 6 bases, and the junction held 17 bases outside the gene matches. Germline CDR1 SEHNR, CDR2 FQNEAQ (reference sequence). The CDR3 totals 17 residues. As DNA, the CDR3 is TGTGCCAGCAGCCCAGGGAGACTTGGACAGGGGCTCCCCGAGCAGTACTTC. Amino acids: CASSPGRLGQGLPEQYF.